This TCR beta chain was recorded in a study of blood T cell repertoires in COVID-19. V shed 7 bases and J shed 0 bases, with 12 bases lying between them. The CDR3 spans 14 residues. Looked up from germline, CDR1 is SNHLY and CDR2 is FYNNEI. Sequenced by immunoSEQ multiplex PCR; TCRdb stores in-frame clones only, minus some. Of about 240,000 clones listed, 80% to 85% are singletons. Only one count was recorded for this clone. V gene TRBV2 combines with J gene TRBJ1-1; D is ambiguous. This TCR was recovered from a woman of 80 years or more with COVID-19, enrolled during active disease. Sequencing input: peripheral blood. The CDR3 DNA is TGTGCCAGCATTCGACTGGTACTGAACACTGAAGCTTTCTTT. Its translation is CASIRLVLNTEAFF.